Sequencing of this TCR beta chain was carried out in a study of PD-1 blockade in classical Hodgkin lymphoma. Study findings and constraints: Patients newly diagnosed and complete responders had comparable baseline diversity.

Sequencing was performed with immunoSEQ multiplex PCR; in TCRdb, only in-frame clones are kept and a portion is missing. The sample lists nearly 55,000 clones; 81% were seen once. As for this clone: Antigen unknown.

The patients all showed relapse after autologous stem cell transplantation, while their brentuximab vedotin exposure varied. The sequencing here drew on peripheral blood mononuclear cells (PBMCs), taken at baseline. This TCR came from a human donor with classical Hodgkin lymphoma.

The CDR3 sequence is CAISDIQGNGQPQHF. The CDR3 nucleotides read TGTGCCATCAGTGACATACAGGGGAACGGGCAGCCCCAGCATTTT. The chain employs TRBV10-3 and TRBJ1-5, with 7 bases identical to TRBD1. CDR1 is ENHRY and CDR2 is SYGVKD in the germline V gene. The junction had 9 bases not matched to a gene; V was cut back by 3 bases and J by 7 bases. This CDR3 has 15 residues.